The sequence of this T cell receptor beta chain was determined in a study of CD8+CD57+ T cells in acquired aplastic anemia (dated by TCRdb to 2016 to 2019). Some background on the complete study: On average, sorted CD4+ and CD8+ cells yielded around 3.1 ug of extracted DNA, with a range of 0.2 to 27.4 ug. A CD8+CD57+ expansion meant a frequency higher than the mean frequency seen in healthy subjects. What the work shows at the level of the full study, not this receptor alone: Around 28 CD8+ CDR3 sequences were found to be shared between patients and controls, but these sequences appeared to be highly expressed in patients and within the immunodominant clones of the patients. Between patients and healthy controls, no significant difference in CD8+ Simpson's diversity was found (P=0.060).

The patients picked for sequencing were ones in whom flow cytometry had shown an expansion of CD8+CD57+ cells. Severe acquired aplastic anemia was diagnosed in all patients according to International Study of Aplastic Anemia and Agranulocytosis and Camitta criteria. Patients had received no therapy at the time of blood sampling. The study deep-sequenced TCR repertoires of sorted CD4+ and CD8+ blood T cells from severe aplastic anemia patients and healthy subjects. Patients were enrolled in the USA under clinicaltrials.gov protocols 00001620, 01623167, 00001397, 00071045, 00081523 and 00961064. Ficoll-Paque density gradient centrifugation was used to isolate peripheral blood mononuclear cells. Before DNA was extracted, CD4+ and CD8+ T cells were sorted using either FACS or magnetic beads. CDR1 and CDR2, per the germline V gene, are KGHSH and LQKENI. Including cysteine and phenylalanine, the CDR3 has 11 amino acids. Of all the DNA, just the CDR3 is kept, 33 bases in frame from base 1. Cut back by 4 bases and 5 bases, the V and J ends lie 6 bases apart.

Note on this clonotype: There is no known antigen for this receptor. No base qualities exist here, and no much larger clone lies one base off it.

Genomic DNA served as template for TCR beta VDJ combination and CDR3 sequence profiling. TCR repertoire sequencing was run on an Illumina HiSeq 2000. The authors' pipeline ran thus. Repertoire assessment relied on Simpson's diversity index, CDR3 size and DJ length profiles, and TRBV/TRBJ rearrangement plots. The immunodominant clone was defined as the most abundant DNA sequence in deep sequencing data. CDR3 amino acid sequences were checked for sharing between subjects and were compared against published repertoires and the VDJdb database. Using fastp at Q25 and MiXCR, TCRdb reprocessed the public reads and kept productive beta chains. Entries that share a CDR3 protein sequence are merged under the most common genes and DNA. It is TCRdb's table, rather than the study itself, that gives the V and J calls and clone size. The table for this sample lists approximately 190,000 distinct CDR3 sequences; just under 50% of them were counted only once. The ten largest account for approximately 9.4% of the sample.

The sample comprised sorted CD4+, CD8+, or CD8+CD57+ T cells (not recorded which) from PBMCs. The sequence derives from a human donor with aplastic anemia. Recombination connected TRBV18 to TRBJ2-7, and TRBD1 may be the D gene, going by 6 matching bases. The DNA sequence follows: TGTGCCAGCTCACAGGGGGACGAGCAGTACTTC. The encoded protein is CASSQGDEQYF.